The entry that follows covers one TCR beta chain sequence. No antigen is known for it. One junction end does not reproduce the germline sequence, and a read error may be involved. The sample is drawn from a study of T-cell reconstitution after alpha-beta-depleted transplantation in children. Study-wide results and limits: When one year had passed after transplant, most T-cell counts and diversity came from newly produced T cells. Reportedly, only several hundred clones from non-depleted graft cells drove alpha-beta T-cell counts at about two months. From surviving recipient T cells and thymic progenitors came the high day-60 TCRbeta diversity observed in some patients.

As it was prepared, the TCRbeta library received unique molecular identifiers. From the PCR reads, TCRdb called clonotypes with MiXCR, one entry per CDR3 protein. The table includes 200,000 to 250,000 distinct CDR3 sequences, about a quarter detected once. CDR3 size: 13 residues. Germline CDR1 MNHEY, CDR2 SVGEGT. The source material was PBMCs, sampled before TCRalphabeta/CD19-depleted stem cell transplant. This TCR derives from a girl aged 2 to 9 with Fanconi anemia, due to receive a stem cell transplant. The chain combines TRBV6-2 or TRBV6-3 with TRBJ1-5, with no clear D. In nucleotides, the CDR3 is TGTGCCAGCAGCCCCGGGTCGTATCAACCCCAGCATTTT. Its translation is CASSPGSYQPQHF.